These 15 T cell receptor beta chains originate from one sample sequenced in a study of human T cells and chemical hapten exposure. Via MiXCR, TCRdb re-called the RACE reads, giving one row per CDR3 protein. The repertoire holds under 200,000 distinct CDR3 sequences, with about 27% as singletons. Time point denoted: patch test 3, about 24 weeks after DPC sensitization. The sample's treatment: therapeutic diphenylcyclopropenone sensitization with weekly scalp DPC. Sequences were derived from whole blood, sampled in connection with sensitization to the hapten diphenylcyclopropenone (DPC). Every receptor here comes from a woman between 18 and 29 years old with alopecia areata. Some clones in this sample may be carry-over from other donors' samples.

This clonotype was seen a handful of times. The V gene is TRBV7-9, the J gene TRBJ2-2, with D possibly being TRBD1 (5 bases). Germline CDR1 reads SEHNR; CDR2 reads FQNEAQ (reference sequence). Trimming removed 5 bases from V and 8 bases from J, with 21 bases in between. CDR3 length: 16 residues. The CDR3 DNA reads as TGTGCCAGCAGCCCCAGCGTCGACTTTCAGGGAGGGGAGCTGTTTTTT. This sequence encodes CASSPSVDFQGGELFF.

The chain combines TRBV2 with TRBJ1-5; D is possibly TRBD1 (5 bases). V lost 6 bases and J lost 6, with 12 bases in between. Per germline, CDR1 SNHLY and CDR2 FYNNEI. The CDR3 length is 13 residues. The CDR3 reads CASRWGGSQPQHF. The CDR3 bases are TGTGCCAGCAGGTGGGGCGGTTCTCAGCCCCAGCATTTT.

This rearrangement joins TRBV29-1 to TRBJ1-3; D gene ambiguous. The germline V and J ends were trimmed by 5 bases and 2 bases, with 13 bases remaining between them. The CDR3 loop spans 14 amino acids. CDR1 SQVTM and CDR2 ANQGSEA come from the germline V gene. Written as DNA, the CDR3 is TGCAGCGTTCGGAGAGGGAAGGCTGGAAACACCATATATTTT. Translated, it gives CSVRRGKAGNTIYF.

In this sample, this clonotype turned up a few times. This chain uses TRBV18 with TRBJ2-1; TRBD2 might be the D (6 bases). Germline V gene sequence: CDR1 KGHSH, CDR2 LQKENI. CDR3 length: 12 amino acids. Trimming removed 3 bases at V and 9 bases at J, with 9 bases between. The CDR3 DNA follows: TGTGCCAGCTCACCCCCCGGGGGTGAGCAGTTCTTC. Amino acids: CASSPPGGEQFF. Based on the CDR3 plus reference TRBV18 and TRBJ2-1, the full variable domain is NAGVMQNPRHLVRRRGQEARLRCSPMKGHSHVYWYRQLPEEGLKFMVYLQKENIIDESGMPKERFSAEFPKEGPSILRIQQVVRGDSAAYFCASSPPGGEQFFGPGTRLTVL.

The chain couples TRBV6-5 to TRBJ2-3, with TRBD2 matching 7 bases. J gave up 0 bases and V 6 bases, and 6 bases lay outside the gene matches. The CDR3 covers 15 residues. Germline V gene lookup returns CDR1 MNHEY and CDR2 SVGAGI. CDR3 residues: CASSPYSGSTDTQYF. CDR3 coding DNA: TGTGCCAGCAGCCCGTATAGCGGGAGCACAGATACGCAGTATTTT.

In its sample, this clonotype was seen a few times. This chain connects TRBV11-1 to TRBJ2-7, with 12 bases fitting TRBD2. Germline-derived CDR1 and CDR2 are SGHAT and FQDESV (reference sequence). Trimming removed 3 bases from V and 0 bases from J; junction bases left unmatched: 6. The CDR3 sequence is 17 residues long. The CDR3 DNA follows: TGTGCCAGCAGCTTGTCCACTAGCGGGAGGAGCTCCTACGAGCAGTACTTC. This encodes CASSLSTSGRSSYEQYF.

V is TRBV5-5 and J is TRBJ2-7, with D hard to call. V gave up 4 bases and J gave up 3 bases, with 11 bases separating them. CDR3 size: 13 residues. The germline CDR1 and CDR2 sequences are SGHKS and YYEKEE (reference sequence). CDR3 DNA sequence: TGTGCCAGCAGCATCCGGGTCCACTACGAGCAGTACTTC. It is translated as CASSIRVHYEQYF.

The J gene is TRBJ2-7, the V gene TRBV4-2, with D perhaps being TRBD1 or TRBD2 (5 bases each). This CDR3 comprises 15 residues. The germline V and J ends were trimmed by 4 bases and 1 base, with 14 bases remaining between them. Germline values: CDR1 LGHNA, CDR2 YNFKEQ. CDR3 nucleotides: TGTGCCAGCAGCCCCGCCGGGGACGTATCCTACGAGCAGTACTTC. This gives the protein CASSPAGDVSYEQYF.

This clonotype was detected a few times. J is TRBJ1-2 and V is TRBV29-1; D is possibly TRBD1 (6 bases). With 5 bases removed from V and 0 bases from J, the gap between germline ends came to 13 bases. The CDR3 consists of 14 residues. Germline V lookup: CDR1 SQVTM, CDR2 ANQGSEA. The CDR3 coding sequence is TGCAGCGTTCCTATCAGGGGTTCTAACTATGGCTACACCTTC. Translating it yields CSVPIRGSNYGYTF.

The chain is built from TRBV9 and TRBJ1-1; TRBD1 might be the D (5 bases). Per germline, CDR1 SGDLS and CDR2 YYNGEE. This CDR3 comprises 15 residues. V was cut by 0 bases and J by 6 bases, with 15 bases left in between. The CDR3: CASSVGVAGESEAFF. The CDR3 DNA sequence: TGTGCCAGCAGCGTAGGAGTTGCGGGGGAATCTGAAGCTTTCTTT.

The chain has TRBV28 and TRBJ1-5; tentative D call: TRBD1 (5 bases). The CDR3 sequence is 13 residues long. Trimming removed 10 bases from V and 7 bases from J, with 17 bases in between. Germline-derived CDR1 and CDR2 are MDHEN and SYDVKM. CDR3 sequence reads: CAIPGGNGQPQHF. The CDR3 DNA is TGTGCCATCCCGGGGGGGAATGGACAGCCCCAGCATTTT.

This sequence joins TRBV4-1 and TRBJ1-1; D ambiguous. Looked up from germline, CDR1 is MGHRA and CDR2 is YSYEKL. The V gene lost 0 bases and the J gene lost 0 bases, with 8 bases spanning the gap. The CDR3 runs to 15 residues. The CDR3 DNA sequence: TGCGCCAGCAGCCAAGATACCGGATTGAACACTGAAGCTTTCTTT. It specifies CASSQDTGLNTEAFF.

The chain has TRBV14 and TRBJ2-1, with a tentative D call TRBD1 (8 bases). CDR1 is SGHDN, CDR2 FVKESK, per germline. CDR3 size: 16 residues. V was clipped by 0 bases and J by 8 bases, with 17 bases between them. The CDR3 spells CASSQDGSGTGDEQFF. DNA for the CDR3: TGTGCCAGCAGCCAAGATGGGAGCGGGACAGGCGATGAGCAGTTCTTC.

The chain links TRBV7-2 to TRBJ2-2, with 14 bases identical to TRBD2. The CDR3 sequence is 15 residues long. Germline loops: CDR1 SGHTA, CDR2 FQGNSA. The V segment lost 5 bases and the J segment 8 bases; nucleotides outside the gene matches: 4. The CDR3 reads CASSRGLAGAGELFF. The CDR3 coding sequence is TGTGCCAGCAGCCGGGGACTAGCGGGGGCGGGGGAGCTGTTTTTT.

This clonotype occurred a few times. In DNA form, the CDR3 reads TGCAGCTCCCGGACGGCAACTAATGAAAAACTGTTTTTT. This gives the protein CSSRTATNEKLFF. The chain has TRBV29-1 and TRBJ1-4; D is undetermined. Germline V gene data show CDR1 as SQVTM and CDR2 as ANQGSEA. The CDR3 contains 13 residues. V lost 8 bases and J 0 bases, leaving 10 bases between the germline ends.